The entry that follows covers one TCR beta chain sequence. The data belong to a study of tumor-infiltrating lymphocytes in oesophageal squamous cell carcinoma. Germline CDR1 and CDR2: SGHTA and FQGNSA. The CDR3 spans 16 residues. TCRdb re-derived calls from the PCR reads in MiXCR, one entry per CDR3 protein. The sample lists 8,500 to 14,000 distinct CDR3 sequences; around half were seen once. This sequence originates from a male donor with esophageal squamous cell carcinoma. The sample comprised esophageal tumor tissue. The V and J genes are TRBV7-2 and TRBJ2-5; 15 bases fit TRBD2. The J call is doubtful: the DNA matches TRBJ2-1 better. CDR3 sequence: CASSLGLAGGSNEQFF. As DNA, the CDR3 is TGTGCCAGCAGCTTGGGACTAGCGGGAGGTTCCAATGAGCAGTTCTTC.